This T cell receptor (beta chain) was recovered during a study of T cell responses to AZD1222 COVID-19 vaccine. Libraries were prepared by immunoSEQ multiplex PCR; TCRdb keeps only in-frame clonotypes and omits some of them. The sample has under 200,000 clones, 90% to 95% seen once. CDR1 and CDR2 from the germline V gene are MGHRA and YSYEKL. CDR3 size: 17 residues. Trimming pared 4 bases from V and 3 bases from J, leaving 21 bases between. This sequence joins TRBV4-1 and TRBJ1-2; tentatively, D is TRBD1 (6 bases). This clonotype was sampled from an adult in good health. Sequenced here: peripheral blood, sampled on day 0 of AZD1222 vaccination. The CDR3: CASSPVARQVGDYGYTF. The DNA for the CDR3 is TGCGCCAGCAGCCCCGTAGCGAGACAGGTTGGGGACTATGGCTACACCTTC.